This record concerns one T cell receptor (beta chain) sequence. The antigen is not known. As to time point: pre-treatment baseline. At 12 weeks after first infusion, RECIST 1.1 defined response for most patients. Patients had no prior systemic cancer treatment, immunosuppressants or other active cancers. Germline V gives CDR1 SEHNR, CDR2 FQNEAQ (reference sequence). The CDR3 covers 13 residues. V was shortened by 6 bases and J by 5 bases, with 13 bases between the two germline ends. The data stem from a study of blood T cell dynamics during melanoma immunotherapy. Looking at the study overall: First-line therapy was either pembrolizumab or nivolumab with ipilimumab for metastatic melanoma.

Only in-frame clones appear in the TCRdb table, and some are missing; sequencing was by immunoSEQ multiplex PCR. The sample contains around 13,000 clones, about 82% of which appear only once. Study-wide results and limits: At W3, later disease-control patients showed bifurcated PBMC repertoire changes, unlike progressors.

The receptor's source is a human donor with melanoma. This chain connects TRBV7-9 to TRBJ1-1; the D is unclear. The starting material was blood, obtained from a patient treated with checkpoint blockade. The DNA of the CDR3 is TGTGCCAGCAGAGGGCGGACTACAACTGAAGCTTTCTTT. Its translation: CASRGRTTTEAFF.